These 17 T cell receptor beta chains were sequenced from one sample in a study of blood T cell repertoires in COVID-19. TCRdb's copy holds only in-frame clones and misses some; the assay was immunoSEQ multiplex PCR. Among more than 400,000 clones listed, approximately 85% were seen once. The sequenced sample was peripheral blood. These receptors were collected from a human donor in a cohort sampled during active COVID-19.

The table lists this clone with a count of one. The chain couples TRBV7-2 to TRBJ2-3; 8 bases are a match to TRBD1. CDR3 length: 14 amino acids. V shed 1 base, J shed 10 bases, and the junction held 7 bases outside the gene matches. Germline V gives CDR1 SGHTA, CDR2 FQGNSA. CDR3 in amino acids: CASSLGQGAASQYF. The CDR3 DNA reads as TGTGCCAGCAGCTTAGGGCAGGGGGCGGCATCGCAGTATTTT.

In this sample, this clone turned up a few times. This same CDR3 is encoded by further DNA sequences in the sample. The chain carries TRBV6-5 and TRBJ1-6; 7 bases are a match to TRBD1. The CDR3 is made up of 13 amino acids. The germline gives CDR1 MNHEY, CDR2 SVGAGI. V dropped 8 bases and J dropped 5; count of bases not matched to a gene: 3. CDR3: CASGTVDNSPLHF. The CDR3 DNA is TGTGCCAGCGGGACAGTCGATAATTCACCCCTCCACTTT.

The V gene is TRBV5-5, the J gene TRBJ2-7, with 10 nucleotides matching TRBD1. Germline trimming cut 4 bases from V and 6 bases from J; bases unmatched to any gene: 1. Germline CDR1 reads SGHKS; CDR2 reads YYEKEE (reference sequence). The length of the CDR3 is 12 residues. The CDR3 protein is CASSGTGVEQYF. CDR3 in DNA: TGTGCCAGCAGCGGGACAGGGGTCGAGCAGTACTTC.

The chain links TRBV10-3 to TRBJ1-4, with a possible D match to TRBD1 (6 bases). Trimming took off 10 bases at V and 5 bases at J, with 14 bases between the two ends. Looked up from germline, CDR1 is ENHRY and CDR2 is SYGVKD. This CDR3 has 13 amino acids. The CDR3 DNA reads as TGTGCCACGAGGGGGGGGGCGAATGAAAAACTGTTTTTT. Its protein product is CATRGGANEKLFF.

This chain joins TRBV30 and TRBJ2-2; D is undetermined. In germline, CDR1 is GTSNPN, CDR2 SVGIG (reference sequence). The CDR3 sequence is 13 residues long. The germline V and J ends were trimmed by 7 bases and 4 bases, with 13 bases remaining between them. Written as DNA, the CDR3 is TGTGCCTTGGCCCAATTACCCACCGGGGAGCTGTTTTTT. Its protein product is CALAQLPTGELFF.

The V gene is TRBV5-1, the J gene TRBJ2-3, with D perhaps TRBD2 (5 bases). Trimming left V 2 bases short and J 0 bases short, with 7 bases between. The germline V gene has CDR1 SGHRS and CDR2 YFSETQ. CDR3 length: 14 residues. The CDR3 nucleotides are TGCGCCAGCAGCTTCCGGACTAGCACAGATACGCAGTATTTT. This codes for CASSFRTSTDTQYF.

This chain uses TRBV11-2 with TRBJ1-3, with D unresolved. The V gene's germline CDR1 is SGHAT and CDR2 FQNNGV. V lost 5 bases and J lost 4, with 15 bases in between. The CDR3 runs to 15 residues. CDR3 nucleotides: TGTGCCAGCAGCCTGATACCCGGGTCCGGAAACACCATATATTTT. It encodes CASSLIPGSGNTIYF.

This chain uses TRBV7-3 with TRBJ2-3; 8 positions agree with TRBD2. CDR3 length: 18 amino acids. CDR1 is SGHTA, CDR2 FQGTGA, per germline. V was pared by 5 bases and J by 0 bases, with 13 bases of the junction left unmatched. As DNA, the CDR3 is TGTGCCAGCAGCCGATTCCCTTTAGCGGGAACTAGCACAGATACGCAGTATTTT. It yields the protein CASSRFPLAGTSTDTQYF. Full variable domain (remainder filled in from reference TRBV7-3 and TRBJ2-3): GAGVSQTPSNKVTEKGKYVELRCDPISGHTALYWYRQSLGQGPEFLIYFQGTGAADDSGLPNDRFFAVRPEGSVSTLKIQRTERGDSAVYLCASSRFPLAGTSTDTQYFGPGTRLTVL.

As to this clone: This same CDR3 is encoded by further DNA sequences in the sample. The genes are TRBV30 and TRBJ1-2; the D is unclear. Per the germline V gene, CDR1 is GTSNPN and CDR2 is SVGIG (reference sequence). Between the trimmed V and J ends, which lost 2 bases and 1 base, there was a span of 8 bases. CDR3 size: 13 residues. The CDR3 region has the DNA TGTGCCTGGAGTCGCGGGGATAACTATGGCTACACCTTC. This translates into CAWSRGDNYGYTF.

The J gene is TRBJ1-2, the V gene TRBV6-5; 11 bases match TRBD1. CDR3 length: 15 residues. Trimming at V came to 6 bases and at J to 3 bases, leaving 6 bases not matched to a gene. In germline, CDR1 is MNHEY, CDR2 SVGAGI. CDR3 nucleotide sequence: TGTGCCAGCAGATCGGGACAGGGGGTGGACTATGGCTACACCTTC. It yields the protein CASRSGQGVDYGYTF.

The chain joins TRBV28 to TRBJ2-5; possibly TRBD1 for D (5 bases). V gave up 5 bases and J gave up 6 bases, with 16 bases separating them. CDR3 length: 14 residues. The germline gives CDR1 MDHEN, CDR2 SYDVKM. The CDR3 DNA reads TGTGCCAGCAGTCCCCAGGGTGTAAGGCAGACCCAGTACTTC. It codes for CASSPQGVRQTQYF.

This clone was seen only a few times. This chain joins TRBV12-5 and TRBJ2-1; 8 bases align to TRBD2. The germline CDR1 and CDR2 sequences are LGHNT and FRNRAP. This CDR3 is built from 15 residues. The V and J ends lost 6 bases and 7 bases, in that order; junction bases with no gene match: 11. This CDR3 is CASGPPLAGLNEQFF. In DNA form, the CDR3 reads TGTGCTAGTGGACCTCCCCTAGCGGGTTTAAATGAGCAGTTCTTC.

V usage is TRBV20-1 and J usage is TRBJ1-1; no clear D. The ends were cut back, 2 bases at V and 11 bases at J, with 12 bases in the middle. The CDR3 covers 11 residues. Germline values: CDR1 DFQATT, CDR2 SNEGSKA (reference sequence). CDR3: CSARSERAAFF. For the CDR3, the DNA is TGCAGTGCTAGAAGCGAGCGTGCGGCTTTCTTT.

The chain couples TRBV23-1 to TRBJ2-7; D might be TRBD1 (6 bases). TRBV23-1 is an ORF, with its function uncertain. The CDR3 consists of 17 residues. V was cut by 4 bases and J by 0 bases, with 19 bases left in between. The CDR3 reads CASSRISSDRSSYEQYF. CDR3 sequence (DNA): TGCGCCAGCAGTCGAATAAGTTCGGACAGAAGCTCCTACGAGCAGTACTTC.

CDR3 loop: CASSPGLAGFAYEQYF. CDR3 DNA sequence: TGTGCCAGTAGTCCGGGACTAGCGGGATTCGCTTACGAGCAGTACTTC. The chain uses TRBV19 and TRBJ2-7, with 13 bases matching TRBD2. The CDR3 is 16 amino acids. Unmatched junction bases numbered 8, after V lost 5 bases and J lost 4 bases. Germline lookup yields CDR1 LNHDA and CDR2 SQIVND (reference sequence).

This clone has more than one count but fewer than ten. The genes are TRBV10-3 and TRBJ2-1, with 11 positions matching TRBD1. CDR3 length: 15 residues. CDR1 is ENHRY, CDR2 SYGVKD, per germline. V was pared by 5 bases and J by 3 bases, with 3 bases of the junction left unmatched. The CDR3, as DNA: TGTGCCATCAGTAGGGGGACAGGGGGCTACAATGAGCAGTTCTTC. The encoded protein is CAISRGTGGYNEQFF.

CDR3 sequence (DNA): TGTGCCTGGAGTGTAACGGGAGGCCTAGACACCCCTAGCGGTTGGGTCACAGATACGCAGTATTTT. It specifies CAWSVTGGLDTPSGWVTDTQYF. V gene TRBV30 combines with J gene TRBJ2-3, with 7 positions matching TRBD2. The CDR3 is 22 residues long. CDR1 GTSNPN and CDR2 SVGIG come from the germline V gene (reference sequence). V shed 0 bases and J 2 bases; nucleotides not matched to a gene: 26.